This TCR beta chain was sequenced in a study of regulatory T cells in long-lasting Graves disease. As for the study in general: It was over 5 years of antithyroid drugs, with positive TSH receptor antibodies, that meant persistent Graves' disease.

In germline, CDR1 is MNHEY, CDR2 SMNVEV (reference sequence). V was shortened by 5 bases and J by 3 bases, with 14 bases between the two germline ends. The CDR3 is made up of 14 amino acids. The time point denotes: persistent/refractory GD, antithyroid drugs over 5 years with positive TRAb. From PBMCs, RNA was extracted and then used to make the TCR library. This clonotype was seen at least ten times. Its antigen is unknown. Assembly of TCR beta libraries relied on iRepertoire HTBI primers together with Arm-PCR of CDR3 regions. As handled by the study authors: Identified across the samples were 62 TRBV segments and about 14 TRBJ segments. TCRdb re-called the multiplex PCR reads with MiXCR, one entry per CDR3 protein. These V and J calls rely on TCRdb rather than the paper's analysis. This sample yields 350,000 to 450,000 distinct CDR3 sequences, of which roughly 24% are seen a single time; 25% to 30% belongs to the top ten.

Study observations and caveats: Persistent disease exhibited a predilection for TRBV28, TRBJ1-2 and TRBJ2-5. Relative to newly diagnosed Graves' patients, persistent ones had lower TCR diversity.

The gene calls are TRBV27 and TRBJ2-7; D may correspond to TRBD1 or TRBD2 (5 bases each). This TCR came from a woman between 40 and 50 years old with Graves disease. Source: peripheral blood mononuclear cells (PBMCs), taken when the disease was refractory, from a patient treated with antithyroid drugs. The CDR3: CASSPWDGNYEQYF. The CDR3 nucleotides are TGTGCCAGCAGTCCATGGGACGGAAACTACGAGCAGTACTTC.